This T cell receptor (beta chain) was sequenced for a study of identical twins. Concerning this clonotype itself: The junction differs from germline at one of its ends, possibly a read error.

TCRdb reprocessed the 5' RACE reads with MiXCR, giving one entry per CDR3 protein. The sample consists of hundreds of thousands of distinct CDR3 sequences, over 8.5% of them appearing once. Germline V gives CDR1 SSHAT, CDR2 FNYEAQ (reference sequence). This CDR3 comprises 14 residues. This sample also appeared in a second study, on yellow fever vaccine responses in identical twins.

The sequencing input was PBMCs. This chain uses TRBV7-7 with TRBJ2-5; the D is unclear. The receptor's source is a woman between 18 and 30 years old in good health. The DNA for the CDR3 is TGTGCTAGCAGCTTAAGCACCTTTCAAGAGACCCAGTACTTC. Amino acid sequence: CASSLSTFQETQYF.